The T cell receptor (beta chain) described here comes from a study of OX40 agonist ivuxolimab in advanced cancers. Blood samples were obtained at baseline, cycle 4 day 1, and cycle 7 day 1. On this clone: Antigen unknown.

Points from the study as a whole: Partial responders dosed at 0.1-3.0 mg/kg displayed clonal expansion ranking among the lowest.

Sequencing used immunoSEQ multiplex PCR; TCRdb keeps in-frame clones, though not all of them. Of fewer than 70,000 clones listed, 75% to 90% were seen once; the top ten hold 16%. The CDR3 spans 16 residues. Germline V gene lookup returns CDR1 LGHNA and CDR2 YNFKEQ. Trimming pared 1 base from V and 7 bases from J, leaving 16 bases between. This receptor was identified in an adult with an advanced solid tumor such as melanoma, head and neck, liver or kidney cancer. The sequences come from CD4+ or CD8+ T cells sorted from blood, collected in a trial of the OX40 agonist ivuxolimab. This chain uses TRBV4-2 with TRBJ1-4, with a weak D call TRBD1 (5 bases). CDR3 DNA sequence: TGTGCCAGCAGCCAAGTCCCCACTGGGGGGGTTGAAAAACTGTTTTTT. It encodes CASSQVPTGGVEKLFF.